The entry that follows covers one T cell receptor beta chain sequence. Its antigen is still unknown. No base quality information exists; no much larger clone differs at one position. This record comes from a study of shared clonotypes between healthy human individuals (dated by TCRdb to 2020 to 2021). As for the study more broadly: The cohort comprised a couple of women and a few men aged 18 to 49 years. Per donor, leukapheresis produced somewhere between about 0.94 and 9 billion PBMCs. The study deeply sequenced blood TCR repertoires of about five healthy adults to estimate repertoire size and the extent of clonotype sharing between individuals. Different laboratories and diverse techniques were used to prepare libraries and sequence TCR repertoires, to increase sequencing depth and limit assay-specific biases.

Using the deep immunoSEQ assay, TCR CDR3 regions were amplified from genomic DNA by multiplex PCR. Extracted genomic DNA from each cell subset was distributed evenly across all wells of several immunoSEQ 96-well plates, and each plate was treated as a replicate. For unsorted PBMC, about 270 ng of genomic DNA, equivalent to about 30,000 T cell genomes, went into each replicate PCR. Unsorted PBMC genomic DNA was sequenced across ten immunoSEQ deep assay plates. Purified libraries were measured with a Qubit 3.0 fluorometer, size-checked on a Bioanalyzer 2100, and measured again with the KAPA Library Quantification kit. A separate single-read 150-cycle Illumina NextSeq 550 flow cell was used to sequence each immunoSEQ 96-well plate. The source study handled its data this way. Because the immunoSEQ output included only junctional sequences and no quality scores, the filtering could not be the same as the filtering used for full-length reads. Sequences were annotated with PyIR, a Python wrapper for IgBLAST v1.9, and V/J genes and CDR3 were assigned using IMGT germline references. Reads were removed for weak V/J assignments (E-value above 1e-6), missing CDR3, stop codons, out-of-frame junctions, or ambiguous translated residues. V3J clonotypes were defined by identical inferred V gene, J gene, and CDR3 amino acid sequence. Percentage overlap between repertoires was calculated by dividing the number of shared unique clonotypes by the size of the smaller repertoire. RTK rarefaction, the Chao1 estimator, and Recon v2.1 estimates of unobserved clonotypes were used to assess repertoire richness. Here the immuneACCESS table is served through TCRdb, limited to in-frame sequences with V and J called. Missing clones are a known gap in these copies; in checked studies unresolved V genes cover under half, and the rest lacks a known reason. V, J and clone size reflect that table, while D and trimming were determined from the DNA. The sample yields about 500,000 clones; more than 70% were counted once. The ten most abundant clones make up more than 10% of the sample.

The donors were healthy, HIV-negative adults who had no recently reported acute infections or vaccinations. Every donor was a Caucasian adult living in Nashville, Tennessee, USA. For unsorted samples, about 90 million PBMCs were counted, and genomic DNA was extracted using the QIAamp DNA Blood Mini kit. Blood was collected by leukapheresis, and PBMCs were isolated by Ficoll-Histopaque density gradient centrifugation and then cryopreserved in liquid nitrogen vapor phase. On the study overall, not on this receptor specifically: The small number of donors limited the genetic and exposure-history diversity represented. Sampling was limited to blood, and TCR repertoires in tissue likely differ from TCR repertoires in blood. Based on pairwise subsampling, the degree of clonotype sharing among donors was expected to be affected by sequencing depth.

The clonotype comes from a woman aged 40 to 55 in good health. Some clones in this sample may be carry-over from other donors' samples. The specimen sequenced was PBMCs.

The sequenced DNA: TGTGCCAGCGGGAGCGTAGAGCAGTTCTTC. Translated, it reads CASGSVEQFF. The chain links TRBV6-5 with TRBJ2-1; perhaps TRBD2 is the D gene, with 5 bases matching. The CDR3 runs 10 residues from the cysteine to the phenylalanine. Only the CDR3 DNA is retained, 30 bases long and in frame from the first base. V lost 8 bases and J lost 10 bases; the stretch between them is 9 bases long. As encoded in the germline V gene, CDR1 is MNHEY while CDR2 is SVGAGI.